This T cell receptor (beta chain) is drawn from a study of OX40 agonist ivuxolimab in advanced cancers. Overall study context: Every 2 weeks, patients received ivuxolimab intravenously, dosed at 0.01 to 10 mg/kg. Patients with hepatocellular carcinoma, melanoma, renal cell or head and neck cancer made up the dose-escalation patients.

The protocol was immunoSEQ multiplex PCR, while the TCRdb copy is restricted to in-frame clones and leaves out a portion. The sample includes about 88,000 clones, about 87% of them seen just once. In germline, CDR1 is MGHRA, CDR2 YSYEKL. The CDR3 has 15 amino acids. Trimming pared 1 base from V and 6 bases from J, leaving 15 bases between. Study results and caveats: In the 0.1 to 3.0 mg/kg range, CD4+ and CD8+ blood T cells had expanded clonally by week 6.

This clone appeared a single time. What it binds is not known. The chain couples TRBV4-1 to TRBJ1-2, with D perhaps TRBD1 (6 bases). The receptor's source is an adult with an advanced solid tumor such as melanoma, head and neck, liver or kidney cancer. The material was CD4+ or CD8+ T cells sorted from blood, obtained in a trial of the OX40 agonist ivuxolimab. CDR3 coding DNA: TGCGCCAGCAGCCAAGGACAGGTGTCATGGGATGGCTACACCTTC. It yields the protein CASSQGQVSWDGYTF.